The 14 T cell receptor beta chains below all came from one sample that was sequenced in a study of T cells expressing NK-cell markers. TCRdb re-called the 5' RACE reads and shows each CDR3 protein once, DNA omitted. The sample has about 550,000 distinct CDR3 sequences. The sequencing sample was made of blood T cells: a sorted CD56 or NKG2C T cell subset, CD4+ or CD8+ T cells, or bulk PBMC T cells (not recorded which). The receptors here all came from a man in his late teens or twenties in good health.

The chain recombines TRBV7-2 with TRBJ2-2; TCRdb picks TRBD2, but there is no DNA to check that call. CDR3 length equals 15 residues. Germline V lookup: CDR1 SGHTA, CDR2 FQGNSA. The CDR3 reads CASSPSAGGTGELFF.

The rearrangement uses TRBV18 and TRBJ2-3; lacking DNA, the TRBD2 call made by TCRdb goes unchecked. The germline V gene encodes CDR1 KGHSH and CDR2 LQKENI. This CDR3 region has 14 residues. CDR3 sequence reads: CASSLGSGMDTQYF. Drawing the rest from reference TRBV18 and TRBJ2-3, the complete variable domain is NAGVMQNPRHLVRRRGQEARLRCSPMKGHSHVYWYRQLPEEGLKFMVYLQKENIIDESGMPKERFSAEFPKEGPSILRIQQVVRGDSAAYFCASSLGSGMDTQYFGPGTRLTVL.

The chain is built from TRBV7-2 and TRBJ2-1; TCRdb lists TRBD2, though no DNA is available to test this call. Germline V gene data show CDR1 as SGHTA and CDR2 as FQGNSA. The CDR3 loop spans 15 amino acids. The CDR3 spells CASSLSGTFYNEQFF. Supplemented by reference TRBV7-2 and TRBJ2-1, the full variable domain reads GAGVSQSPSNKVTEKGKDVELRCDPISGHTALYWYRQSLGQGLEFLIYFQGNSAPDKSGLPSDRFSAERTGGSVSTLTIQRTQQEDSAVYLCASSLSGTFYNEQFFGPGTRLTVL.

The V call is TRBV7-2, the J call TRBJ2-1. CDR3 size: 13 residues. The germline V gene encodes CDR1 SGHTA and CDR2 FQGNSA. The CDR3 loop is CASSLYGVDEQFF. The variable domain in full, with the rest retrieved from reference TRBV7-2 and TRBJ2-1, is GAGVSQSPSNKVTEKGKDVELRCDPISGHTALYWYRQSLGQGLEFLIYFQGNSAPDKSGLPSDRFSAERTGGSVSTLTIQRTQQEDSAVYLCASSLYGVDEQFFGPGTRLTVL.

The CDR3 here is CASSSSVRVLYEQFF. The chain couples TRBV7-9 to TRBJ2-1; without DNA, the TCRdb call of TRBD1 cannot be checked. Germline CDR1 is SEHNR and CDR2 is FQNEAQ (reference sequence). This CDR3 is 15 amino acids long.

The J gene is TRBJ2-1, the V gene TRBV4-2. The length of the CDR3 is 15 residues. In germline, CDR1 is LGHNA, CDR2 YNFKEQ. CDR3 region: CASSQERHGYNEQFF.

The chain combines TRBV7-2 with TRBJ2-4; without DNA, the TCRdb call of TRBD1 cannot be checked. The CDR3 extends over 17 amino acids. Germline loops: CDR1 SGHTA, CDR2 FQGNSA. This chain's CDR3 is CASSPGTPLGAKNIQYF.

The chain employs TRBV11-2 and TRBJ2-3; TCRdb selects TRBD2, and the lack of DNA leaves this call unchecked. Per germline, CDR1 SGHAT and CDR2 FQNNGV. The CDR3 has 15 residues. CDR3 sequence reads: CASSQLLAGTDTQYF.

The chain combines TRBV3-1 with TRBJ1-5. Germline CDR1 reads LGHDT; CDR2 reads YNNKEL (reference sequence). This CDR3 contains 13 residues. The CDR3 reads CASSQTSSQPQHF.

The rearrangement links TRBV7-2 to TRBJ2-5; TCRdb calls TRBD1, which cannot be checked without DNA. This CDR3 contains 14 residues. Germline lookup yields CDR1 SGHTA and CDR2 FQGNSA. This chain's CDR3 is CASSRAGLQETQYF. Together with reference TRBV7-2 and TRBJ2-5, the CDR3 gives the full variable domain: GAGVSQSPSNKVTEKGKDVELRCDPISGHTALYWYRQSLGQGLEFLIYFQGNSAPDKSGLPSDRFSAERTGGSVSTLTIQRTQQEDSAVYLCASSRAGLQETQYFGPGTRLLVL.

This chain joins TRBV28 and TRBJ2-6; the TRBD1 assignment by TCRdb is unverifiable without DNA. The CDR3 consists of 17 residues. The germline gives CDR1 MDHEN, CDR2 SYDVKM. CDR3 protein: CASRPDRVLSGANVLTF.

This chain joins TRBV20-1 and TRBJ2-3. The germline V gene has CDR1 DFQATT and CDR2 SNEGSKA (reference sequence). This CDR3 region has 14 residues. Here the CDR3 reads CSAKTFSGADTQYF.

The gene calls are TRBV12-3 or TRBV12-4 and TRBJ2-3; TCRdb's D call, TRBD1, is unchecked because there is no DNA. CDR3 length: 16 amino acids. The chain's CDR3 is CASSPGTVPSTDTQYF.

The rearrangement uses TRBV29-1 and TRBJ2-4; TCRdb outputs TRBD1, but without DNA this stays unchecked. The germline V gene has CDR1 SQVTM and CDR2 ANQGSEA. This CDR3 comprises 14 residues. The CDR3 loop reads CSVGDRGVGYIQYF.